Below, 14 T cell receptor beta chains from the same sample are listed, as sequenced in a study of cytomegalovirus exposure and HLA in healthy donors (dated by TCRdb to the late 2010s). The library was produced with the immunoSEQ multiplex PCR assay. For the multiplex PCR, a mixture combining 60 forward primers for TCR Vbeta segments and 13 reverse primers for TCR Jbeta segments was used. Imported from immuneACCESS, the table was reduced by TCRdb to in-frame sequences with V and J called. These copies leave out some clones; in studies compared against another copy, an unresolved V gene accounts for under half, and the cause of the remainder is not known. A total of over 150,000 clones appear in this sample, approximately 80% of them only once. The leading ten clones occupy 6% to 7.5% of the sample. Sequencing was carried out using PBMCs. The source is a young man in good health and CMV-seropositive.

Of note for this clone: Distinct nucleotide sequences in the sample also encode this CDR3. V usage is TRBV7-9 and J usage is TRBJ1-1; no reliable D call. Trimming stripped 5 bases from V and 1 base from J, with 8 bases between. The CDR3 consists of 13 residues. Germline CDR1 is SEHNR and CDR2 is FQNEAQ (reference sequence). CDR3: CASSPTGNTEAFF. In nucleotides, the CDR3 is TGTGCCAGCAGCCCGACGGGGAACACTGAAGCTTTCTTT.

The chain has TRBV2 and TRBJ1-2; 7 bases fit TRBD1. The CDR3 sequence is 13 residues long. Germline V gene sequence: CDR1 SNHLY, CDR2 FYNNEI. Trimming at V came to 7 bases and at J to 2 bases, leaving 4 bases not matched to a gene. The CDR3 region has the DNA TGTGCCAGCAACCCGGGACAGAACTATGGCTACACCTTC. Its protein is CASNPGQNYGYTF.

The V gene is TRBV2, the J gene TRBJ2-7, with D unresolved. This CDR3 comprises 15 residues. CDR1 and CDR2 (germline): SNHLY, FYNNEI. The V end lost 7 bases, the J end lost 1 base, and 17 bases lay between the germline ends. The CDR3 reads CASKERGIGSYEQYF. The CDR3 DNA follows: TGTGCCAGCAAGGAAAGAGGAATCGGATCCTACGAGCAGTACTTC.

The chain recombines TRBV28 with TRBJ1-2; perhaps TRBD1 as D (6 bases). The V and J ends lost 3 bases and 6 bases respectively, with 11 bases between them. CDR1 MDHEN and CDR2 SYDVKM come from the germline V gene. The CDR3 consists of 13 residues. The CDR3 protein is CASSFAGEDGYTF. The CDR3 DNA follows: TGTGCCAGCAGTTTTGCAGGGGAAGATGGCTACACCTTC.

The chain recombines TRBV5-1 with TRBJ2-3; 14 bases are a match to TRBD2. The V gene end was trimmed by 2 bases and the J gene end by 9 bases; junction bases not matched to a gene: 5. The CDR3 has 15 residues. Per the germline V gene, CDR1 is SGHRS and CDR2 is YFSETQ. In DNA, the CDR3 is TGCGCCAGCAGCTTAACGGGACTAGCGGGAGACACGCAGTATTTT. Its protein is CASSLTGLAGDTQYF.

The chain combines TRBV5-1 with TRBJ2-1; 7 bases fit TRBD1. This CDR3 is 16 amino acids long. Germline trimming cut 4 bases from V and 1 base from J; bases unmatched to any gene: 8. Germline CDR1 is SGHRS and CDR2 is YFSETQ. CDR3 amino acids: CASSPWTGPSYNEQFF. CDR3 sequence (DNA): TGCGCCAGCAGCCCGTGGACAGGCCCGTCCTACAATGAGCAGTTCTTC.

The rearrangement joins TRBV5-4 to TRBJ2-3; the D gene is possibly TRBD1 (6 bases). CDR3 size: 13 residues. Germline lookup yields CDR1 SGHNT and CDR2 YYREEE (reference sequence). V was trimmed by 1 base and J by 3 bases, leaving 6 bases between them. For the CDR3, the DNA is TGTGCCAGCAGCTTGCAGGGGACAGATACGCAGTATTTT. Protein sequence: CASSLQGTDTQYF.

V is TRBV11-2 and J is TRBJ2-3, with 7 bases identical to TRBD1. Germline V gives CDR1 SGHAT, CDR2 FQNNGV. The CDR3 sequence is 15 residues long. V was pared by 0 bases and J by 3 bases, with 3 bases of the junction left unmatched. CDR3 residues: CASSLETGWTDTQYF. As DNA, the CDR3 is TGTGCCAGCAGCTTAGAGACAGGGTGGACAGATACGCAGTATTTT.

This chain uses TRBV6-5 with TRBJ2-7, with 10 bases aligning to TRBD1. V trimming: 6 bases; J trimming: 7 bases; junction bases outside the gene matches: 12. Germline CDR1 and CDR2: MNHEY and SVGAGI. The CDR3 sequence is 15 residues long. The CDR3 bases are TGTGCCAGCAGCAAACCCGGGACAGGGGTTGGAGAGCAGTACTTC. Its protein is CASSKPGTGVGEQYF.

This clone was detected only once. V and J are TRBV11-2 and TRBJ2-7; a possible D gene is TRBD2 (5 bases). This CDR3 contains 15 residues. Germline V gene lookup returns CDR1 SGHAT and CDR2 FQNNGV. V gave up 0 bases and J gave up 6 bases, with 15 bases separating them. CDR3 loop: CASSLDRSLVGEQYF. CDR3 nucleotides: TGTGCCAGCAGCTTAGATAGGTCACTAGTAGGCGAGCAGTACTTC.

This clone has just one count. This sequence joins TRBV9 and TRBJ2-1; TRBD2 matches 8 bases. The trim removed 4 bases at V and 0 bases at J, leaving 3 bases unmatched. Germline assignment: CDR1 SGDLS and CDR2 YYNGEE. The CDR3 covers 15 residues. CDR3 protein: CASSLTSVSYNEQFF. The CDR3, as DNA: TGTGCCAGCAGCCTGACTAGCGTCTCCTACAATGAGCAGTTCTTC. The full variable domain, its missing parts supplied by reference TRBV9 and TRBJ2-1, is DSGVTQTPKHLITATGQRVTLRCSPRSGDLSVYWYQQSLDQGLQFLIQYYNGEERAKGNILERFSAQQFPDLHSELNLSSLELGDSALYFCASSLTSVSYNEQFFGPGTRLTVL.

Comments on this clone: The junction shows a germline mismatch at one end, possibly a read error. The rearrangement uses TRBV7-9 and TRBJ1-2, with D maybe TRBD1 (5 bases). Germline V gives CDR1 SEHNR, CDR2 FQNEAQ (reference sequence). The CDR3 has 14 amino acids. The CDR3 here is CSSSLAAGNYGYTF. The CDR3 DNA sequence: TGTTCCAGCAGCTTAGCGGCAGGGAACTATGGCTACACCTTC. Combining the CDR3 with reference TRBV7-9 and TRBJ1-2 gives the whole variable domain DTGVSQNPRHKITKRGQNVTFRCDPISEHNRLYWYRQTLGQGPEFLTYFQNEAQLEKSRLLSDRFSAERPKGSFSTLEIQRTEQGDSAMYLCSSSLAAGNYGYTFGSGTRLTVV.

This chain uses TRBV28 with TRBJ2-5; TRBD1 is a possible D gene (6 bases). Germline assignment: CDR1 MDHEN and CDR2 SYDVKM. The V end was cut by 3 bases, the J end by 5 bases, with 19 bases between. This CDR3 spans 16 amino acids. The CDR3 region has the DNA TGTGCCAGCAGTTTTATCGGACAGTACCCGGGGGAGACCCAGTACTTC. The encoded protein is CASSFIGQYPGETQYF. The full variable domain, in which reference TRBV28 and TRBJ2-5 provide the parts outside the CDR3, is DVKVTQSSRYLVKRTGEKVFLECVQDMDHENMFWYRQDPGLGLRLIYFSYDVKMKEKGDIPEGYSVSREKKERFSLILESASTNQTSMYLCASSFIGQYPGETQYFGPGTRLLVL.

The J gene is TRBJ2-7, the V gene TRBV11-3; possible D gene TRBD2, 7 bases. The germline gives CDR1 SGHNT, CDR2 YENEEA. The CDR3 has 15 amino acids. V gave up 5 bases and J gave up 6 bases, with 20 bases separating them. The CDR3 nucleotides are TGTGCCAGCAGCCTGGGGGGGGCATTACAGGGCGAGCAGTACTTC. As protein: CASSLGGALQGEQYF. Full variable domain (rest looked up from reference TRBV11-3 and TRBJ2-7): EAGVVQSPRYKIIEKKQPVAFWCNPISGHNTLYWYLQNLGQGPELLIRYENEEAVDDSQLPKDRFSAERLKGVDSTLKIQPAELGDSAVYLCASSLGGALQGEQYFGPGTRLTVT.